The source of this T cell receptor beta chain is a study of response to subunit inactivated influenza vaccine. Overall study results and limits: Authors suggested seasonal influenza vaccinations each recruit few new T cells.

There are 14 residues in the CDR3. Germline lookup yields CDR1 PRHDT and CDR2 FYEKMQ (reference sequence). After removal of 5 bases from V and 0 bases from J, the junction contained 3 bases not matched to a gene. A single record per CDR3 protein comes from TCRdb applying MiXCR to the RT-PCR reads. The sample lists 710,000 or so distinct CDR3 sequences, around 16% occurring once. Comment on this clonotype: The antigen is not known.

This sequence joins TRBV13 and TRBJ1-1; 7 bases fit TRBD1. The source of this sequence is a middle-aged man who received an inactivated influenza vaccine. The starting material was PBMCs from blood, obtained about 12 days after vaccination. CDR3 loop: CASSEDRMNTEAFF. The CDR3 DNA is TGTGCCAGCAGCGAGGACAGGATGAACACTGAAGCTTTCTTT. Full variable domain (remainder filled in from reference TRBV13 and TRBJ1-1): AAGVIQSPRHLIKEKRETATLKCYPIPRHDTVYWYQQGPGQDPQFLISFYEKMQSDKGSIPDRFSAQQFSDYHSELNMSSLELGDSALYFCASSEDRMNTEAFFGQGTRLTVV.